These 20 T cell receptor beta chains originate from one sample sequenced in a study of T-cell memory formation after mild COVID-19. TCRdb re-derived calls from the 5' RACE reads in MiXCR, one entry per CDR3 protein. The table has approximately 300,000 distinct CDR3 sequences, 8.2% seen once. Sequenced input: PBMCs or a T cell subset sorted from them (not recorded which). The receptors shown here come from a man younger than 30 who had mild COVID-19 (a few samples of this study predate the infection). Cell type and time point are not known.

Only a few counts were recorded for this clonotype. The chain combines TRBV7-2 with TRBJ2-1, with D possibly TRBD2 on 6 matching bases. CDR3 length: 13 amino acids. The germline gives CDR1 SGHTA, CDR2 FQGNSA. Trimming cost V 7 bases and J 9 bases, with 16 bases left between them. The CDR3 bases are TGTGCCAGCACCTTCCCCAGACTAGGTGAGCAGTTCTTC. Protein product: CASTFPRLGEQFF.

This clonotype was detected many times. This sequence joins TRBV7-8 and TRBJ2-2; D unclear. Germline assignment: CDR1 SGHVS and CDR2 FQNEAQ. The CDR3 totals 16 residues. The germline V and J ends were trimmed by 1 base and 3 bases, with 12 bases remaining between them. This chain's CDR3 is CASSLVGTEHTGELFF. The CDR3 bases are TGTGCCAGCAGCTTAGTAGGCACAGAACACACCGGGGAGCTGTTTTTT.

V is TRBV7-9 and J is TRBJ2-5, with D possibly TRBD2 on 5 matching bases. The germline V gene has CDR1 SEHNR and CDR2 FQNEAQ (reference sequence). This CDR3 is 16 amino acids long. V lost 5 bases and J 2 bases, leaving 18 bases between the germline ends. CDR3 coding DNA: TGTGCCAGCAGCGGACCGAAAGAGCGGATACAAGAGACCCAGTACTTC. Translating gives CASSGPKERIQETQYF.

Many counts were recorded for this clonotype. The chain carries TRBV28 and TRBJ2-5; D gene unclear. This CDR3 is 12 amino acids long. CDR1 is MDHEN and CDR2 is SYDVKM in the germline V gene. V lost 3 bases and J lost 6, with 8 bases in between. The CDR3 sequence: CASSFGVQTQYF. The CDR3 DNA follows: TGTGCCAGCAGTTTTGGGGTTCAGACCCAGTACTTC.

This clonotype turned up a few times. J is TRBJ2-7 and V is TRBV6-2 or TRBV6-3; the match to TRBD1 covers 7 bases. J was trimmed by 2 bases and V by 6 bases; bases with no gene match: 7. Germline CDR1 reads MNHEY; CDR2 reads SVGEGT. This CDR3 has 14 residues. The CDR3 DNA sequence: TGTGCCAGCAGCCGGGACAGACCTCCCTACGAGCAGTACGTC. Amino acids: CASSRDRPPYEQYV.

Only a few counts were recorded for this clonotype. The gene calls are TRBV3-2 and TRBJ1-4; TRBD1, the table's D call, lacks a check against the DNA. TRBV3-2 is a recognized pseudogene. The CDR3 is 14 residues long. This CDR3 reads CASSQTDKREKLFF. The CDR3 nucleotides are TGTGCCAGCAGCCAGACAGATAAAAGAGAAAAACTGTTTTTT.

DNA for the CDR3: TGCAGTGCTAGAGATTGGGGAAACCAAGAGACCCAGTACTTC. Residues: CSARDWGNQETQYF. This rearrangement joins TRBV20-1 to TRBJ2-5, with D uncertain. V shed 0 bases and J shed 0 bases, with 8 bases lying between them. The CDR3 spans 14 residues. The germline V gene has CDR1 DFQATT and CDR2 SNEGSKA (reference sequence).

In this sample, this clonotype turned up once. The chain links TRBV6-5 to TRBJ1-2, with 8 nucleotides matching TRBD1. The ends lost 7 bases at V and 5 bases at J; junction bases unmatched: 9. This CDR3 is 14 amino acids long. Germline-derived CDR1 and CDR2 are MNHEY and SVGAGI. CDR3 region: CASTATGDIYGYTF. In nucleotides, the CDR3 is TGTGCCAGCACCGCGACAGGGGATATTTATGGCTACACCTTC.

This clonotype was seen only a few times. V gene TRBV6-6 combines with J gene TRBJ2-5; tentatively, D is TRBD1 (5 bases). Trimming took 6 bases from V and 3 from J, leaving 23 bases between them. CDR1 is MNHNY and CDR2 is SVGAGI in the germline V gene (reference sequence). This CDR3 spans 17 amino acids. The CDR3, as DNA: TGTGCCAGCAGCCTATCTTTCTCGACAGCAACTAAAGAGACCCAGTACTTC. Protein product: CASSLSFSTATKETQYF.

This chain connects TRBV20-1 to TRBJ1-5; the D gene is possibly TRBD1 (6 bases). The CDR3 is 10 residues long. Germline values: CDR1 DFQATT, CDR2 SNEGSKA (reference sequence). V lost 6 bases and J 7 bases, leaving 7 bases between the germline ends. The CDR3 reads CSAGGQPQHF. CDR3 DNA sequence: TGCAGTGCAGGGGGACAGCCCCAGCATTTT.

This clonotype was counted between two and nine times. V usage is TRBV11-2 and J usage is TRBJ2-1; 7 positions agree with TRBD2. The CDR3 is 13 residues long. Germline lookup yields CDR1 SGHAT and CDR2 FQNNGV. The J segment lost 9 bases and the V segment lost 5 bases, leaving 7 bases of the junction unmatched. This chain's CDR3 is CASSPGPGGEQFF. The DNA of the CDR3 is TGTGCCAGCAGCCCAGGCCCGGGGGGTGAGCAGTTCTTC.

This rearrangement joins TRBV5-1 to TRBJ1-1; no firm D call. V was clipped by 4 bases and J by 0 bases, with 10 bases between them. The CDR3 sequence is 14 residues long. Germline V CDR1 and CDR2: SGHRS, YFSETQ. The CDR3 DNA reads as TGCGCCAGCAGCCCAGTAACTATGAACACTGAAGCTTTCTTT. Its translation is CASSPVTMNTEAFF.

This chain uses TRBV5-6 with TRBJ1-1; TRBD1 matches 7 bases. J gave up 4 bases and V 4 bases, and 7 bases lay outside the gene matches. CDR1 is SGHDT, CDR2 YYEEEE, per germline. The CDR3 totals 14 residues. As DNA, the CDR3 is TGTGCCAGCAGCCCGTCCGACAGGGCCACTGAAGCTTTCTTT. Its protein is CASSPSDRATEAFF.

This clonotype was seen a handful of times. The V gene is TRBV10-3, the J gene TRBJ1-4; perhaps TRBD1 as D (5 bases). V lost 0 bases and J 7 bases, leaving 15 bases between the germline ends. The CDR3 spans 16 residues. The germline V gene has CDR1 ENHRY and CDR2 SYGVKD. DNA of the CDR3: TGTGCCATCAGTGAGTCCAGGTCCGGAAGGGGTGAAAAACTGTTTTTT. Translation: CAISESRSGRGEKLFF.

This clonotype was seen a handful of times. The V gene is TRBV7-9, the J gene TRBJ1-3; D uncertain. Germline loops: CDR1 SEHNR, CDR2 FQNEAQ (reference sequence). Trimming removed 5 bases at V and 0 bases at J, with 11 bases between. This CDR3 comprises 15 residues. The CDR3 loop reads CASSHQAASGNTIYF. CDR3 nucleotides: TGTGCCAGCAGCCACCAGGCCGCCTCTGGAAACACCATATATTTT.

The CDR3 reads CAWSGIAASTDTQYF. The CDR3 DNA follows: TGTGCCTGGAGTGGGATAGCAGCTAGCACAGATACGCAGTATTTT. V gene TRBV30 combines with J gene TRBJ2-3; no definite D call. Between the trimmed V and J ends, which lost 1 base and 0 bases, there was a span of 11 bases. The CDR3 has 15 residues. In germline, CDR1 is GTSNPN, CDR2 SVGIG (reference sequence).

The chain is built from TRBV4-3 and TRBJ1-4, with D uncertain. With 1 base removed from V and 5 bases from J, the gap between germline ends came to 17 bases. The CDR3 length is 17 residues. Germline lookup yields CDR1 LGHNA and CDR2 YSLEER. The CDR3 nucleotides are TGCGCCAGCAGCCAAGCTAAATGGGCAGAGACGAATGAAAAACTGTTTTTT. This translates into CASSQAKWAETNEKLFF.

J is TRBJ2-1 and V is TRBV7-8; TRBD2 matches 11 bases. The CDR3 has 15 residues. The germline gives CDR1 SGHVS, CDR2 FQNEAQ. After removal of 8 bases from V and 7 bases from J, the junction contained 10 bases not matched to a gene. Here the CDR3 DNA reads TGTGCCAGCGAAGTAGCGGGAGGGGAGGGGAATGAGCAGTTCTTC. Residues: CASEVAGGEGNEQFF.

This chain uses TRBV7-8 with TRBJ1-1; D is unclear. Deletions cut 5 bases from V and 3 bases from J, with 16 bases between. Germline CDR1 reads SGHVS; CDR2 reads FQNEAQ. The CDR3 contains 15 residues. CDR3 nucleotides: TGTGCCAGCAGCGTCCCGGAGGCTGTGGACACTGAAGCTTTCTTT. It yields the protein CASSVPEAVDTEAFF.

This clonotype was found many times. DNA of the CDR3: TGTGCCACCAGTGCCCACATGGACAATGAGCAGTTCTTC. Translating it yields CATSAHMDNEQFF. The chain has TRBV24-1 and TRBJ2-1; D uncertain. V dropped 5 bases and J dropped 5 bases, with 9 bases sitting between them. Germline CDR1 is KGHDR and CDR2 is SFDVKD. The length of the CDR3 is 13 residues.